One and the same sample provided the 13 T cell receptor beta chains below, sequenced in a study of beta chain features in type 1 diabetes. Expressed TCRB transcripts were sequenced because the isolated RNA had all been reverse transcribed beforehand. Sequenced by immunoSEQ multiplex PCR; TCRdb stores in-frame clones only, minus some. Of under 900,000 clones in the sample, 17% are singletons; the top ten hold 0.02% to 0.025%. The sequencing sample was made of naive CD4+ T cells from blood. The source of these receptors is a woman aged 18 to 35 in good health.

About this clone: It is unclear where the CDR3 begins or ends on the DNA, so no DNA is shown, and the CDR3 is as TCRdb lists it. V gene TRBV28 combines with J gene TRBJ2-5; no DNA check was done on the table's D call, TRBD1. The CDR3 numbers 15 amino acids, ends counted. Germline V gene lookup returns CDR1 MDHEN and CDR2 SYDVKM. CDR3 region: CASSFLAGGTETQYF.

About this clone itself: The sample carries other DNA sequences with the same CDR3. The chain has TRBV18 and TRBJ2-7; TRBD1 matches 8 bases. This CDR3 has 13 residues. Germline V gene data show CDR1 as KGHSH and CDR2 as LQKENI. V gave up 3 bases and J gave up 4 bases; unmatched junction bases: 2. This chain's CDR3 is CASSPDREYEQYF. The CDR3 bases are TGTGCCAGCTCACCGGACAGGGAATACGAGCAGTACTTC.

This clone was counted only a few times. Additional DNA sequences in this sample encode the identical CDR3. V is TRBV11-3 and J is TRBJ1-1; unclear D gene. The CDR3 length is 13 residues. The germline V gene encodes CDR1 SGHNT and CDR2 YENEEA. The germline V and J ends were trimmed by 2 bases and 1 base, with 5 bases remaining between them. CDR3 amino acids: CASSLRGNTEAFF. CDR3 nucleotides: TGTGCCAGCAGCTTAAGAGGGAACACTGAAGCTTTCTTT.

This clone was seen a handful of times. This CDR3 reads CASNPGTQPQHF. Written as DNA, the CDR3 is TGTGCCAGCAACCCAGGGACCCAGCCCCAGCATTTT. The rearrangement uses TRBV28 and TRBJ1-5, with D tentatively TRBD1 (5 bases). Germline CDR1 is MDHEN and CDR2 is SYDVKM. V lost 7 bases and J lost 7, with 11 bases in between. This CDR3 comprises 12 residues.

This chain's CDR3 is CASSPYREGKTEAFF. Here the CDR3 DNA reads TGTGCCAGCTCACCCTACAGGGAAGGAAAAACTGAAGCTTTCTTT. The rearrangement uses TRBV18 and TRBJ1-1, with TRBD1 as a possible D gene (6 bases). Trimming cost V 3 bases and J 5 bases, with 16 bases left between them. CDR3 length equals 15 residues. Germline values: CDR1 KGHSH, CDR2 LQKENI.

This sequence joins TRBV19 and TRBJ2-7, with TRBD2 identical over 7 bases. The CDR3 extends over 16 amino acids. Looked up from germline, CDR1 is LNHDA and CDR2 is SQIVND (reference sequence). The junction had 9 bases not matched to a gene; V was cut back by 1 base and J by 3 bases. As DNA, the CDR3 is TGTGCCAGTAGTATAGCCGTAGCGGGCCGAATCTACGAGCAGTACTTC. This sequence encodes CASSIAVAGRIYEQYF.

The chain links TRBV29-1 to TRBJ2-1; D possibly corresponds to TRBD2 (6 bases). This CDR3 is 11 amino acids long. Per germline, CDR1 SQVTM and CDR2 ANQGSEA. With 7 bases removed from V and 8 bases from J, the gap between germline ends came to 12 bases. The DNA of the CDR3 is TGCAGCGCTGGGGGGTCCCATGAGCAGTTCTTC. Translation gives CSAGGSHEQFF.

In DNA form, the CDR3 reads TGTGCCAGCAGGGACAGGGTCAATAGCAATCAGCCCCAGCATTTT. It encodes CASRDRVNSNQPQHF. The chain links TRBV28 to TRBJ1-5; 8 bases are a match to TRBD1. The CDR3 consists of 15 residues. CDR1 and CDR2 from the germline V gene are MDHEN and SYDVKM. V gave up 6 bases and J gave up 0 bases; unmatched junction bases: 4.

This rearrangement joins TRBV19 to TRBJ2-1, with 10 bases identical to TRBD1. The CDR3 sequence is 15 residues long. Germline V gives CDR1 LNHDA, CDR2 SQIVND (reference sequence). With 4 bases clipped from V and 8 bases from J, the junction kept 8 bases outside the gene matches. DNA of the CDR3: TGTGCCAGTAGTACCGACAGGGGGCTGAGGGATGAGCAGTTCTTC. Protein sequence: CASSTDRGLRDEQFF.

The rearrangement uses TRBV7-9 and TRBJ2-1; 8 bases agree with TRBD2. The length of the CDR3 is 16 residues. The germline gives CDR1 SEHNR, CDR2 FQNEAQ (reference sequence). V was clipped by 4 bases and J by 3 bases; unmatched bases: 8. The CDR3 region has the DNA TGTGCCAGCAGCTCGCTCGGACTAGCAAGCTACAATGAGCAGTTCTTC. It encodes CASSSLGLASYNEQFF.

This clone was picked up many times. The rearrangement links TRBV19 to TRBJ2-2; the match to TRBD1 covers 8 bases. CDR3 length: 14 residues. Germline V CDR1 and CDR2: LNHDA, SQIVND (reference sequence). The V and J ends lost 3 bases and 9 bases, in that order; junction bases with no gene match: 6. The CDR3, as DNA: TGTGCCAGTAGTATGGACAGGGCTTTCAGGGAGCTGTTTTTT. Translating gives CASSMDRAFRELFF.

This clone was seen a few times. The chain recombines TRBV25-1 with TRBJ1-2, with D maybe TRBD1 (5 bases). There are 16 residues in the CDR3. Trimming removed 4 bases from V and 3 bases from J, with 18 bases in between. Germline V CDR1 and CDR2: MGHDK, SYGVNS. CDR3 sequence (DNA): TGTGCCAGCAGTGCTCCCTCTACAGGAGCCCACTATGGCTACACCTTC. Its protein product is CASSAPSTGAHYGYTF.

In this sample, this clone turned up a few times. The chain employs TRBV25-1 and TRBJ2-3; D is uncertain. The CDR3 runs 13 residues. V lost 0 bases and J lost 4, with 5 bases in between. The germline V gene has CDR1 MGHDK and CDR2 SYGVNS. The CDR3: CASSEYSADTQYF. The CDR3 region has the DNA TGTGCCAGCAGTGAATATTCCGCAGATACGCAGTATTTT.